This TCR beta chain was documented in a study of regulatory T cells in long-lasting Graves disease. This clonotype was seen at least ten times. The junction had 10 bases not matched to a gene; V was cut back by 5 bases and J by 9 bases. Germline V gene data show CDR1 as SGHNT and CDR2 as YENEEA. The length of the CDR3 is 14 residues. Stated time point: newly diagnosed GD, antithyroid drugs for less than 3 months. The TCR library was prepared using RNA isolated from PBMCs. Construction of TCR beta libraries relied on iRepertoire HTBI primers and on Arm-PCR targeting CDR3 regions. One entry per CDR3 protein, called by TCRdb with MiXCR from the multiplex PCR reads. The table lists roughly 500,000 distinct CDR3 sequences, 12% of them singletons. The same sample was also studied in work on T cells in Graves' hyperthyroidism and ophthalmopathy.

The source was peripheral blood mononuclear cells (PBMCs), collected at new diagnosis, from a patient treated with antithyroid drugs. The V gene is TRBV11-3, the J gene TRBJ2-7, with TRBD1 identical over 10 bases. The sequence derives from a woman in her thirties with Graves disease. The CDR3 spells CASSTPGQGHVQYF. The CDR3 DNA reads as TGTGCCAGCAGCACCCCGGGACAGGGGCATGTGCAGTACTTC.